This T cell receptor (beta chain) was obtained from a study of blood T cell repertoires in COVID-19. Study-level information: Nucleic acid was either cDNA or gDNA, and it came from T cells, B-cell-depleted T cells, or PBMCs.

The CDR3 spans 14 residues. Per germline, CDR1 SGHAT and CDR2 FQNNGV. Participants reported their clinical history, and cohort assignment relied on those reports. The protocol was immunoSEQ multiplex PCR, while the TCRdb copy is restricted to in-frame clones and leaves out a portion. The sample records a few hundred thousand clones, approximately 89% being singletons. Points on this clone: The junction departs from germline at one end; a sequencing error may be responsible.

This clonotype originated in a middle-aged woman who had been exposed to COVID-19. The chain is built from TRBV11-2 and TRBJ1-1, with D perhaps matching TRBD1 (6 bases). Sequencing input: PBMCs or T cells enriched from blood (not recorded which). CDR3: CASRMTGRNAEAFF. CDR3 bases: TGTGCCAGCAGGATGACAGGCCGGAACGCTGAAGCTTTCTTT. The full variable domain, rest sourced from reference TRBV11-2 and TRBJ1-1, is EAGVAQSPRYKIIEKRQSVAFWCNPISGHATLYWYQQILGQGPKLLIQFQNNGVVDDSQLPKDRFSAERLKGVDSTLKIQPAKLEDSAVYLCASRMTGRNAEAFFGQGTRLTVV.